This TCR beta chain stems from a study of neurological immune-mediated disorders. The V and J ends lost 6 bases and 7 bases respectively, with 13 bases between them. The CDR3 is 14 residues long. From germline, CDR1 is ENHRY and CDR2 SYGVKD. Use was made of under 1.1 million CD4+ or CD8+ T cells in sorted libraries. Each TCR transcript was tagged with a 10-nucleotide random UMI during 5'RACE. TCRdb reprocessed the 5' RACE reads with MiXCR, giving one entry per CDR3 protein. The table lists 3,500 to 5,000 distinct CDR3 sequences, approximately 29% of them singletons, with roughly 43% in the top ten. This clonotype showed up many times.

The clonotype was recovered from a man in his fifties with HTLV-1-associated myelopathy (HAM/TSP). The chain employs TRBV10-3 and TRBJ1-6; D perhaps matches TRBD1 (5 bases). The sample was CD8+ T cells from blood. The DNA for the CDR3 is TGTGCCATCAGGGGGGGGGGAAACAATTCACCCCTCCACTTT. Translated, it gives CAIRGGGNNSPLHF.